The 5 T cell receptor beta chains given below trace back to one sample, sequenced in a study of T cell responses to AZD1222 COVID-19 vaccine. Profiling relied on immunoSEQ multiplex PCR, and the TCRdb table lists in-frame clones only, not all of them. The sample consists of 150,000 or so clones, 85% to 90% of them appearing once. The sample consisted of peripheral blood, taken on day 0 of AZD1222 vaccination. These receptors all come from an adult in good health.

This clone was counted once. CDR3 in amino acids: CAWGFIKGRGIGEAFF. The CDR3 nucleotides are TGTGCCTGGGGATTTATTAAGGGACGCGGGATTGGTGAAGCTTTCTTT. V usage is TRBV30 and J usage is TRBJ1-1; a weak D match, TRBD1 (5 bases). Germline V gene sequence: CDR1 GTSNPN, CDR2 SVGIG (reference sequence). This CDR3 region has 16 residues. V shed 5 bases and J shed 7 bases, with 26 bases lying between them.

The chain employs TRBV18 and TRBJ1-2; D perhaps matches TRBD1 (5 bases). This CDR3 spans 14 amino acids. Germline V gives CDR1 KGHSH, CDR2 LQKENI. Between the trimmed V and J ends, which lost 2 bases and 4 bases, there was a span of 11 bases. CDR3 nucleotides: TGTGCCAGCTCACCAGGGGACTTTACCTATGGCTACACCTTC. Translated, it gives CASSPGDFTYGYTF.

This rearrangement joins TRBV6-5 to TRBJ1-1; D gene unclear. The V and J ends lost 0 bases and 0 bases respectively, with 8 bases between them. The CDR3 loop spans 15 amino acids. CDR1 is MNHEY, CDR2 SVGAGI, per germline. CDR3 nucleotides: TGTGCCAGCAGTTACTCCCGGGGAATGAACACTGAAGCTTTCTTT. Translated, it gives CASSYSRGMNTEAFF.

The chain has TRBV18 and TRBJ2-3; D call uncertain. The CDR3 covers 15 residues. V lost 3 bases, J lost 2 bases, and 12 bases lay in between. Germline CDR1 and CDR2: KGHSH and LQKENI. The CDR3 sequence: CASSPGTPDTDTQYF. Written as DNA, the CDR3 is TGTGCCAGCTCACCTGGCACACCCGACACAGATACGCAGTATTTT.

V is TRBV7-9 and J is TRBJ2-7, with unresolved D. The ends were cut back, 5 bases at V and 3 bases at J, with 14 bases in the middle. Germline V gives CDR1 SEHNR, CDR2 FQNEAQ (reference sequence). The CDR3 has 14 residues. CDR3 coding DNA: TGTGCCAGCAGCGACGGAGTCAACCGCTACGAGCAGTACTTC. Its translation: CASSDGVNRYEQYF.